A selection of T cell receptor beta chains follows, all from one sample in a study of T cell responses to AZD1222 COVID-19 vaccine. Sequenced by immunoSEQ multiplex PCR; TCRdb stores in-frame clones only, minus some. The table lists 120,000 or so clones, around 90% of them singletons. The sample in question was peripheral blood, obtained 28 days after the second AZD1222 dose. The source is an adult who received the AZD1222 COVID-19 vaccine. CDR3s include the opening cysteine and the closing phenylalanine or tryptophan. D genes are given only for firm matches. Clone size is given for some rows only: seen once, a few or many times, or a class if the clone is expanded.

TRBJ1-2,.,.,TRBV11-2,TGTGCCAGCAGCTTGGAACGACGGGTTACGAACTATGGCTACACCTTC,CASSLERRVTNYGYTF
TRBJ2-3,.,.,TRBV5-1,TGCGCCAGCAGCTTATATCAGAGAACGATGATCACAGATACGCAGTATTTT,CASSLYQRTMITDTQYF
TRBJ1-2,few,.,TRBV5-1,TGCGCCAGCAGCCCCGAGGAGGGCAGAGCTAACTATGGCTACACCTTC,CASSPEEGRANYGYTF
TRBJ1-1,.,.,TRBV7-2,TGTGCCAGCAGCTTAGAGTCAGGTGAGAACACTGAAGCTTTCTTT,CASSLESGENTEAFF
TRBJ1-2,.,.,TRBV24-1,TGTGCCACCAGTGACCCACGCGGCTACACCTTC,CATSDPRGYTF
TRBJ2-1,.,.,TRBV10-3,TGTGCCATCAGTGACGGGGGCTCCTACAATGAGCAGTTCTTC,CAISDGGSYNEQFF
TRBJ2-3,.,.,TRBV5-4,TGTGCCAGCAGCGGAAGCACAGATACGCAGTATTTT,CASSGSTDTQYF
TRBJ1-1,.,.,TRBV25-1,TGTGCCAGCAGTGACCGGGGTTACGGGTCAATTGGAGCTTTCTTT,CASSDRGYGSIGAFF
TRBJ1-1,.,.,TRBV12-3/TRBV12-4,TGTGCCAGCAGTTTTCGGGGGAACACTGAAGCTTTCTTT,CASSFRGNTEAFF
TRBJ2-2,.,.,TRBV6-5,TGTGCCAGCACTCCTAGTCGGGGGATCGGGGAGCTGTTTTTT,CASTPSRGIGELFF
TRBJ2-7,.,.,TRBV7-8,TGTGCCAGCAGCCGGACACCTTCTCACTCCTACGAGCAGTACTTC,CASSRTPSHSYEQYF
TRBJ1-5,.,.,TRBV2,TGTGCCAGCAGCACACAGGGCTATAGCAATCAGCCCCAGCATTTT,CASSTQGYSNQPQHF
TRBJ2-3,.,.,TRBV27,TGTGCCAGTAGTGCATACGGAGGGCCGCAAGATACGCAGTATTTT,CASSAYGGPQDTQYF
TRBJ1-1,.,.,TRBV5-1,TGCGCCAGCAGCTTGGACGCGAACACTGAAGCTTTCTTT,CASSLDANTEAFF
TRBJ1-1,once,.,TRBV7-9,TGTGCCAGCAGCCACGAGGGGTATGAAGCTTTCTTT,CASSHEGYEAFF
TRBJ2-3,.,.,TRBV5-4,TGTGCCAGCAGCCCAAGGAGGGGGGCCACAGATACGCAGTATTTT,CASSPRRGATDTQYF